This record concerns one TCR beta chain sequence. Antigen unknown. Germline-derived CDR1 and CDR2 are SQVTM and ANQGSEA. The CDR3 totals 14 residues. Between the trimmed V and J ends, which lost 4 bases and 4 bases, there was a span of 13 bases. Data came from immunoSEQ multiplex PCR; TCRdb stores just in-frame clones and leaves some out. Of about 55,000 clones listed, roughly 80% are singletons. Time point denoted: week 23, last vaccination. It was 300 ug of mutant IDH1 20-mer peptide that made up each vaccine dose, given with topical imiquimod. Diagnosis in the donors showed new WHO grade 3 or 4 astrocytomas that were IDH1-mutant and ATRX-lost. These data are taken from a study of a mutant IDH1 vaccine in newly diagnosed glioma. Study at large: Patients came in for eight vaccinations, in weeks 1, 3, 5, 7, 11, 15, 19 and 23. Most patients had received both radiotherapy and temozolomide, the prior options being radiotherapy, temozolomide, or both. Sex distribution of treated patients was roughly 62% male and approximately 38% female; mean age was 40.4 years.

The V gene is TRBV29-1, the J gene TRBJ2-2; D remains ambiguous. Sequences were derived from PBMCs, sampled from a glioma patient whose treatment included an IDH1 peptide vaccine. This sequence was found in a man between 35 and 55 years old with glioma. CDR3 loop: CSVGVSGSTGELFF. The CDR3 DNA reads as TGCAGCGTTGGGGTCTCGGGTAGCACCGGGGAGCTGTTTTTT.